One and the same sample provided the 12 T cell receptor beta chains below, sequenced in a study of beta chain features in type 1 diabetes. Sequencing targeted expressed TCRB transcripts, as all isolated RNA had been reverse transcribed. TCRdb's copy holds only in-frame clones and misses some; the assay was immunoSEQ multiplex PCR. The sample has roughly 250,000 clones, 9% to 10% seen once; the top ten hold just under 0.035%. What was sequenced was naive CD4+ T cells from blood. The receptor source for this set is a woman aged 18-29 years in good health.

This chain connects TRBV11-2 to TRBJ1-3, with TRBD1 identical over 8 bases. Germline V CDR1 and CDR2: SGHAT, FQNNGV. Losses at the gene ends were 5 bases for V and 0 bases for J; bases not matched to a gene: 6. This CDR3 has 16 amino acids. This CDR3 reads CASSRITGGSGNTIYF. CDR3 bases: TGTGCCAGCAGCCGGATTACAGGGGGCTCTGGAAACACCATATATTTT.

This chain links TRBV6-1 with TRBJ2-3, with 8 bases fitting TRBD2. This CDR3 is 16 amino acids long. Unmatched junction bases numbered 6, after V lost 0 bases and J lost 4 bases. Germline loops: CDR1 MNHNS, CDR2 SASEGT. CDR3 loop: CASSEAAGAAADTQYF. CDR3 nucleotide sequence: TGTGCCAGCAGTGAAGCAGCGGGGGCGGCTGCAGATACGCAGTATTTT.

This clone was observed a handful of times. V and J are TRBV10-2 and TRBJ1-2; 9 positions match TRBD1. Germline assignment: CDR1 WSHSY and CDR2 SAAADI. Germline trimming cut 6 bases from V and 0 bases from J; bases unmatched to any gene: 5. The CDR3 has 15 amino acids. In nucleotides, the CDR3 is TGCGCCAGCAGACCCGGACAGGGGTCTAACTATGGCTACACCTTC. Encoded protein: CASRPGQGSNYGYTF.

This clone was counted ten times or more. The chain employs TRBV14 and TRBJ2-1; tentative D call: TRBD1 (6 bases). The germline V and J ends were trimmed by 3 bases and 5 bases, with 17 bases remaining between them. CDR1 and CDR2 from the germline V gene are SGHDN and FVKESK. CDR3 length equals 16 residues. This CDR3 is CASSHFRRDTDNEQFF. Written as DNA, the CDR3 is TGTGCCAGCAGCCACTTCCGCCGGGACACCGACAATGAGCAGTTCTTC.

There are many counts of this clone. V usage is TRBV30 and J usage is TRBJ1-5, with D unresolved. V gave up 1 base and J gave up 12 bases, with 10 bases separating them. The CDR3 spans 11 residues. Germline V gene lookup returns CDR1 GTSNPN and CDR2 SVGIG (reference sequence). The CDR3 spells CAWSAGAGQHF. CDR3 bases: TGTGCCTGGAGTGCAGGTGCAGGCCAGCATTTT.

This clone has more than one count but fewer than ten. The chain employs TRBV30 and TRBJ1-4, with 9 bases identical to TRBD1. Unmatched junction bases numbered 2, after V lost 5 bases and J lost 7 bases. The CDR3 spans 12 residues. CDR1 is GTSNPN and CDR2 is SVGIG in the germline V gene (reference sequence). The CDR3 DNA follows: TGTGCCTGGCAGACAGGGGGTGAAAAACTGTTTTTT. Residues: CAWQTGGEKLFF. The full variable domain, its missing parts supplied by reference TRBV30 and TRBJ1-4, is SQTIHQWPATLVQPVGSPLSLECTVEGTSNPNLYWYRQAAGRGLQLLFYSVGIGQISSEVPQNLSASRPQDRQFILSSKKLLLSDSGFYLCAWQTGGEKLFFGSGTQLSVL.

The chain is built from TRBV19 and TRBJ2-5, with TRBD2 identical over 7 bases. Trimming took 5 bases from V and 4 from J; bases not matched to a gene: 7. CDR3 length equals 14 residues. Germline V gives CDR1 LNHDA, CDR2 SQIVND (reference sequence). The chain's CDR3 is CASSASAGLETQYF. The CDR3, as DNA: TGTGCCAGTAGTGCCTCAGCGGGATTAGAGACCCAGTACTTC.

A few counts support this clone. CDR3 sequence: CASSYPGSTEAFF. The CDR3 region has the DNA TGTGCCAGCAGTTACCCGGGGTCCACTGAAGCTTTCTTT. V gene TRBV6-5 combines with J gene TRBJ1-1, with D unclear. Germline loops: CDR1 MNHEY, CDR2 SVGAGI. This CDR3 has 13 amino acids. V lost 2 bases and J 4 bases, leaving 8 bases between the germline ends.

There are a few counts of this clone. The V and J genes are TRBV5-1 and TRBJ2-7; 9 bases match TRBD2. CDR1 is SGHRS, CDR2 YFSETQ, per germline. J was trimmed by 3 bases and V by 0 bases; bases with no gene match: 7. The CDR3 is 16 residues long. The CDR3 is CASSLALAGVIYEQYF. DNA for the CDR3: TGCGCCAGCAGCTTGGCGTTAGCGGGAGTGATCTACGAGCAGTACTTC.

Only a few counts were recorded for this clone. The rearrangement joins TRBV11-2 to TRBJ2-5; tentatively, D is TRBD2 (5 bases). Germline V gene data show CDR1 as SGHAT and CDR2 as FQNNGV. With 5 bases removed from V and 9 bases from J, the gap between germline ends came to 10 bases. The CDR3 spans 11 residues. CDR3 sequence: CASSQGSAQYF. The CDR3, as DNA: TGTGCCAGCAGCCAAGGGAGCGCCCAGTACTTC.

This clone was found a few times. The chain employs TRBV28 and TRBJ2-1; maybe TRBD2 (6 bases). Trimming cost V 3 bases and J 5 bases, with 17 bases left between them. Germline loops: CDR1 MDHEN, CDR2 SYDVKM. CDR3 length: 16 residues. The CDR3 region has the DNA TGTGCCAGCAGTTTGAAGGCGGGACGTCACCACAATGAGCAGTTCTTC. This encodes CASSLKAGRHHNEQFF.

CDR3: CASSSRGYNEQFF. In DNA form, the CDR3 reads TGTGCCAGCAGCAGCAGGGGTTACAATGAGCAGTTCTTC. V usage is TRBV14 and J usage is TRBJ2-1; the D gene is possibly TRBD1 (6 bases). The CDR3 loop spans 13 amino acids. V was trimmed by 5 bases and J by 4 bases, leaving 9 bases between them. Germline CDR1 reads SGHDN; CDR2 reads FVKESK.